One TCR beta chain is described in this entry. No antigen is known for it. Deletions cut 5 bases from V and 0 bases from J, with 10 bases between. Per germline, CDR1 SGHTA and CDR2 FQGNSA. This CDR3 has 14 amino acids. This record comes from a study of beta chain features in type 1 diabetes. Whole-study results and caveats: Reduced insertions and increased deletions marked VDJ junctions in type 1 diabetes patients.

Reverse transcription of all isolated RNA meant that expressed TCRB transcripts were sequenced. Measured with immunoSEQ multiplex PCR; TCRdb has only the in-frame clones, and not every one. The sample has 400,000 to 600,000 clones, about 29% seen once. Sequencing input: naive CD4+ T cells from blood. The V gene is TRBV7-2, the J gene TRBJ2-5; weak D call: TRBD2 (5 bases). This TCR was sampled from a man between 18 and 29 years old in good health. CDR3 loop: CASSPEGHQETQYF. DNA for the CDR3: TGTGCCAGCAGCCCCGAGGGTCACCAAGAGACCCAGTACTTC.